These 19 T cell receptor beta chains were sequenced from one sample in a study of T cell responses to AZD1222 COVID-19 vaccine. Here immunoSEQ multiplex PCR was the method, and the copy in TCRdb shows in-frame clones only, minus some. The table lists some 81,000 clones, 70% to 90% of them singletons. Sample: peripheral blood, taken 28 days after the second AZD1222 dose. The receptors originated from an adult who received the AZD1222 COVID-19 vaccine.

The CDR3 DNA reads TGTGCCAGCAGCGCCTCTTTATACGAGCAGTACTTC. Its protein is CASSASLYEQYF. The chain couples TRBV11-2 to TRBJ2-7; D gene uncertain. With 5 bases removed from V and 4 bases from J, the gap between germline ends came to 9 bases. Germline V lookup: CDR1 SGHAT, CDR2 FQNNGV. The CDR3 spans 12 residues.

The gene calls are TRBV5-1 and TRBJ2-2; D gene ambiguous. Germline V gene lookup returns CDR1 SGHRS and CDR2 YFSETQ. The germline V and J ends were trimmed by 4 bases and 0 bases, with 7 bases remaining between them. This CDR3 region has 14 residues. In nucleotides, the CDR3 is TGCGCCAGCAGCCCCGGCGCGAACACCGGGGAGCTGTTTTTT. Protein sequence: CASSPGANTGELFF.

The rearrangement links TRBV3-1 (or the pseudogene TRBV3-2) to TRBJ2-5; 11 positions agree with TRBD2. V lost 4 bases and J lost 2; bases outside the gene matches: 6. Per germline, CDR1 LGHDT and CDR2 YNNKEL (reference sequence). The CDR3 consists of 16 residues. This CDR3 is CASSRTGTSGQETQYF. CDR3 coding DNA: TGTGCCAGCAGCCGCACCGGGACTAGCGGACAAGAGACCCAGTACTTC.

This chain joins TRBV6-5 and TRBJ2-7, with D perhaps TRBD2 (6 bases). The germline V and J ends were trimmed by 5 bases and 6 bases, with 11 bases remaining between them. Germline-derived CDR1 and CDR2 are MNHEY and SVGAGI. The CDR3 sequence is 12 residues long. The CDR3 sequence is CASSKGLGEQYF. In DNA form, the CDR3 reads TGTGCCAGCAGTAAGGGACTCGGCGAGCAGTACTTC.

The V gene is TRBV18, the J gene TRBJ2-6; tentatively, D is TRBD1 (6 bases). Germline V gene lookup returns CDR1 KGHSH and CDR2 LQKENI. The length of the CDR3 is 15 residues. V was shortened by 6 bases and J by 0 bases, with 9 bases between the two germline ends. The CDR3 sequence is CASSLQGSGANVLTF. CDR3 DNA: TGTGCCAGCTCGTTACAGGGCTCTGGGGCCAACGTCCTGACTTTC. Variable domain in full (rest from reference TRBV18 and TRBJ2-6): NAGVMQNPRHLVRRRGQEARLRCSPMKGHSHVYWYRQLPEEGLKFMVYLQKENIIDESGMPKERFSAEFPKEGPSILRIQQVVRGDSAAYFCASSLQGSGANVLTFGAGSRLTVL.

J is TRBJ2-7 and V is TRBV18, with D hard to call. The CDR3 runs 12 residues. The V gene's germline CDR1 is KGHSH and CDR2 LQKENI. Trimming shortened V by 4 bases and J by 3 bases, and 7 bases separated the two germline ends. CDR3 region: CASSRGSYEQYF. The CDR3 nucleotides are TGTGCCAGCTCACGAGGCAGCTACGAGCAGTACTTC.

Here the CDR3 DNA reads TGTGCCAGCAGTTTATTAGGCAGCGCGAACACCGGGGAGCTGTTTTTT. Its translation is CASSLLGSANTGELFF. The V call is TRBV28, the J call TRBJ2-2; D remains unclear. The V end was cut by 1 base, the J end by 0 bases, with 9 bases between. Per germline, CDR1 MDHEN and CDR2 SYDVKM. The CDR3 spans 16 residues.

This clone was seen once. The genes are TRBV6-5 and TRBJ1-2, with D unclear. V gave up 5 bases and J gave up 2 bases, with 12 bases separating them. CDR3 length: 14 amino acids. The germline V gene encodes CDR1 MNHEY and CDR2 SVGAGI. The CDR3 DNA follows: TGTGCCAGCAGTAGGGAGAGAATGAACTATGGCTACACCTTC. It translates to CASSRERMNYGYTF.

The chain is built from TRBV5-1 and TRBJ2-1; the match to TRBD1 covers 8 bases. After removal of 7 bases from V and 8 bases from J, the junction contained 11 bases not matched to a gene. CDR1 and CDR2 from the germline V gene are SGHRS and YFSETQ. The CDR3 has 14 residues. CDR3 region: CASGKDRVLDEQFF. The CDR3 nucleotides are TGCGCCAGCGGAAAGGACAGGGTCTTAGATGAGCAGTTCTTC.

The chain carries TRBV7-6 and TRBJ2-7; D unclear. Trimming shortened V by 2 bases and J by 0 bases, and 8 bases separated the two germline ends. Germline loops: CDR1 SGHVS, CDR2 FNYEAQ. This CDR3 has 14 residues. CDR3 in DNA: TGTGCCAGCAGCTTACAGGAGAGCTCCTACGAGCAGTACTTC. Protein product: CASSLQESSYEQYF. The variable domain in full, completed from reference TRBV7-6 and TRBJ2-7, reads GAGVSQSPRYKVTKRGQDVALRCDPISGHVSLYWYRQALGQGPEFLTYFNYEAQQDKSGLPNDRFSAERPEGSISTLTIQRTEQRDSAMYRCASSLQESSYEQYFGPGTRLTVT.

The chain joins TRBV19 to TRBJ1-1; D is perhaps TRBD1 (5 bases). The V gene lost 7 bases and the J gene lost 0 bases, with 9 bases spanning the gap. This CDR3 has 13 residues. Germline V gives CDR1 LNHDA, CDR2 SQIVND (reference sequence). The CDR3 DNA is TGTGCCAGTACCTTCAGGGTGAACACTGAAGCTTTCTTT. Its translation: CASTFRVNTEAFF.

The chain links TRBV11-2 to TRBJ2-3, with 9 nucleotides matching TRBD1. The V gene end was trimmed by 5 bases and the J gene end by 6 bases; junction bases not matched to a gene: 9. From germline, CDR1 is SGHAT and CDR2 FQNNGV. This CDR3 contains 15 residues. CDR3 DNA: TGTGCCAGCAGCCCCCGGACAGGGGCGGGGGATACGCAGTATTTT. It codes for CASSPRTGAGDTQYF. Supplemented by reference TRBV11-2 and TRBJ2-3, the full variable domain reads EAGVAQSPRYKIIEKRQSVAFWCNPISGHATLYWYQQILGQGPKLLIQFQNNGVVDDSQLPKDRFSAERLKGVDSTLKIQPAKLEDSAVYLCASSPRTGAGDTQYFGPGTRLTVL.

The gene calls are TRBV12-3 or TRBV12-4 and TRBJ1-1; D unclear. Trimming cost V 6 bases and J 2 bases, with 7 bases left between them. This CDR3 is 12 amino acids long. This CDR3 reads CASSPRNTEAFF. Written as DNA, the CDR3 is TGTGCCAGCAGCCCAAGAAACACTGAAGCTTTCTTT.

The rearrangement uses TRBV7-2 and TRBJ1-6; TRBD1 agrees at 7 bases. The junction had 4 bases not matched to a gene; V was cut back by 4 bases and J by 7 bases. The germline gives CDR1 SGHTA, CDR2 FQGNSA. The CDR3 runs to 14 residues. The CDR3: CASSSTGWNSPLHF. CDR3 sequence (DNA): TGTGCCAGCAGCTCGACAGGGTGGAATTCACCCCTCCACTTT.

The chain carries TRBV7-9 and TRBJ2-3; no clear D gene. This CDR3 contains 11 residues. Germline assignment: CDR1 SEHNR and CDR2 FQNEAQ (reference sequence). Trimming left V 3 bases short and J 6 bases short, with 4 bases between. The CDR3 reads CASSFPDTQYF. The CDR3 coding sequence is TGTGCCAGCAGCTTCCCGGATACGCAGTATTTT. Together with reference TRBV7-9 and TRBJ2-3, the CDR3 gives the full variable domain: DTGVSQNPRHKITKRGQNVTFRCDPISEHNRLYWYRQTLGQGPEFLTYFQNEAQLEKSRLLSDRFSAERPKGSFSTLEIQRTEQGDSAMYLCASSFPDTQYFGPGTRLTVL.

In DNA, the CDR3 is TGTGCCAGTAGTATAGATCGCCGGGGGACTGAAGCTTTCTTT. This translates into CASSIDRRGTEAFF. The chain employs TRBV19 and TRBJ1-1, with D possibly being TRBD1 (5 bases). The length of the CDR3 is 14 residues. The ends were cut back, 0 bases at V and 5 bases at J, with 10 bases in the middle. CDR1 and CDR2 (germline): LNHDA, SQIVND (reference sequence).

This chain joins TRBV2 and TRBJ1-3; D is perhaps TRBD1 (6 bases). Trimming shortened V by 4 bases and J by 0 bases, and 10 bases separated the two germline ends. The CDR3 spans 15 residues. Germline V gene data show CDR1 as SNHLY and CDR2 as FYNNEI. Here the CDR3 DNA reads TGTGCCAGCAGTGTTCAGGGGATCTCTGGAAACACCATATATTTT. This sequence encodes CASSVQGISGNTIYF.

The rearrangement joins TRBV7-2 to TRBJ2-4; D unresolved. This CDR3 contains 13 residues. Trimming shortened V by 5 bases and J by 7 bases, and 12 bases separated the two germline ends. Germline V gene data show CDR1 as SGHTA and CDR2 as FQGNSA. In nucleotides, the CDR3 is TGTGCCAGCAGCCCCCGGGCCGGGAACATTCAGTACTTC. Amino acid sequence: CASSPRAGNIQYF.

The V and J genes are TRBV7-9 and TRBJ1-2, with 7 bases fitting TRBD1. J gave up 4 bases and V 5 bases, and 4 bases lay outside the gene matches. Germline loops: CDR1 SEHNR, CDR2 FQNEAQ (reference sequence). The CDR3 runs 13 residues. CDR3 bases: TGTGCCAGCAGCCGGGACAGTACCTATGGCTACACCTTC. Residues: CASSRDSTYGYTF.